This T cell receptor beta chain comes out of a study of CD8+ T cells in alopecia areata. In the study overall: Administration of oral tofacitinib to treated patients was at 5 to 10 mg twice daily. Study conclusions and caveats: During tofacitinib treatment, many expanded lesional clones remained in scalp and blood. Tofacitinib yielded significantly lower scalp clonality and fewer expanded CD8+ clones among the top 100. Sharing of TCR sequences between patients (possibly for HLA-related reasons) was less clear than in mice.

Extracted RNA was reverse transcribed into cDNA, the sequencing template. Measured with immunoSEQ multiplex PCR; TCRdb has only the in-frame clones, and not every one. The sample yields about 42,000 clones, around three fifths seen once. J lost 4 bases, V lost 5 bases, and 4 bases had no gene match. The germline V gene encodes CDR1 LNHDA and CDR2 SQIVND (reference sequence). The CDR3 totals 14 residues. Points on this clone: Its antigen is unknown.

Sample treatment: oral pan-JAK inhibitor, 5-10 mg twice daily. The starting material was CD8+ T cells sorted from blood, obtained at week 4, from a patient treated with tofacitinib. The source is a human donor with alopecia areata. The V and J genes are TRBV19 and TRBJ2-7; 11 bases map to TRBD1. CDR3 sequence: CASSDRDRGYEQYF. CDR3 nucleotides: TGTGCCAGTAGTGACCGGGACAGGGGGTACGAGCAGTACTTC. Full variable domain (outside the CDR3, taken from reference TRBV19 and TRBJ2-7): DGGITQSPKYLFRKEGQNVTLSCEQNLNHDAMYWYRQDPGQGLRLIYYSQIVNDFQKGDIAEGYSVSREKKESFPLTVTSAQKNPTAFYLCASSDRDRGYEQYFGPGTRLTVT.